The present T cell receptor (beta chain) was sequenced within a study of blood T cell repertoires in COVID-19. V was pared by 0 bases and J by 4 bases, with 13 bases between. CDR1 is SGHNT, CDR2 YYREEE, per germline (reference sequence). The length of the CDR3 is 16 residues. TCRdb's table, derived via immunoSEQ multiplex PCR, lists solely in-frame clones and lacks some. This sample yields approximately 12,000 clones, of which 65% to 90% are seen a single time; about 4% belongs to the top ten. This TCR was sampled from a woman aged 60-70 years with acute or convalescent COVID-19. What was sequenced was peripheral blood. J is TRBJ2-2 and V is TRBV5-4; a weak D match, TRBD2 (6 bases). The CDR3 spells CASSLDGLGGTGELFF. DNA for the CDR3: TGTGCCAGCAGCTTGGATGGCCTCGGGGGCACCGGGGAGCTGTTTTTT.